This T cell receptor beta chain stems from a study of monozygotic twins with cystic fibrosis. Clones were sequenced by immunoSEQ multiplex PCR, and TCRdb holds only the in-frame ones, with some missing. The sample records 25,000 to 35,000 clones, approximately 86% being singletons. General study points: Co-twins had the most similar V usage for 13 of 16 pairs, J for 8. Nucleotide-identical clonotype sharing was significantly higher within monozygotic CF twin pairs than between unrelated CF individuals.

Of note for this clone: Its target is not known.

This TCR was sampled from a girl aged 2 to 10 with cystic fibrosis. What was sequenced was blood.

This CDR3 is CASSVAADSPEAFF. CDR3 bases: TGTGCCAGCAGTGTAGCGGCAGATTCACCTGAAGCTTTCTTT. The J gene is TRBJ1-1, the V gene TRBV6-1; D remains unclear. The CDR3 length is 14 residues. CDR1 is MNHNS and CDR2 is SASEGT in the germline V gene. V lost 4 bases and J 6 bases, leaving 15 bases between the germline ends.